This TCR beta chain was recovered during a study of control samples from healthy donors and cancer patients. The CDR3 spans 12 residues. In germline, CDR1 is MGHDK, CDR2 SYGVNS. V lost 6 bases and J lost 11, with 11 bases in between. Method: immunoSEQ multiplex PCR; TCRdb's copy keeps in-frame clones and lacks some. Among some 67,000 clones listed, around 87% were seen once. The specimen was PBMCs. This chain connects TRBV25-1 to TRBJ1-6; no definite D call. The receptor was derived from a woman between 45 and 60 years old with head and neck cancer. The DNA of the CDR3 is TGTGCCAGCAGAGACCCTGTCGCACCCCTCCACTTT. Amino acid sequence: CASRDPVAPLHF.